This entry features one T cell receptor (beta chain) sequence. No antigen is known for it. No per-base quality is available; no much larger clone lies one base away. The data derive from a study of CD8+CD57+ T cells in acquired aplastic anemia (dated by TCRdb to 2016 to 2019). Background on the whole study: A mean of about 3.2 ug of DNA, ranging from roughly 0.19 to 27.4 ug, was extracted from sorted CD4+ and CD8+ cells. For healthy donor samples, the average read count was about 9.9 million for CD4+ cells and 11 million to 13 million for CD8+ cells. Study-level results and caveats: Although roughly 29 CD8+ CDR3 sequences were shared by patients and controls, these sequences appeared highly expressed in patients and within the immunodominant clones of patients. Patients and healthy controls showed no significant difference in CD8+ Simpson's diversity (P=0.060).

In the study, sorted CD4+ and CD8+ blood T cells from patients with severe aplastic anemia and from healthy subjects underwent deep sequencing of TCR repertoires. Ficoll-Paque density gradient centrifugation was used to isolate peripheral blood mononuclear cells. CD4+ and CD8+ T cells were sorted by FACS or magnetic beads before DNA extraction. In the germline V gene (reference sequence), CDR1 corresponds to DFQATT and CDR2 to SNEGSKA. The CDR3 runs 16 amino acids, cysteine and phenylalanine included. Only the CDR3 DNA stays, 48 bases, in frame from base 1. V lost 6 bases and J lost 2 bases; the stretch between them is 23 bases long. Profiling of TCR beta VDJ combinations and CDR3 sequences used genomic DNA as the template. TCR repertoire sequencing was run on an Illumina HiSeq 2000. The paper's processing steps were these. Repertoires were assessed using TRBV/TRBJ rearrangement plots, CDR3 size and DJ length profiles, and Simpson's diversity index. The most abundant DNA sequence in the deep sequencing data was defined as the immunodominant clone. CDR3 amino acid sequences were screened for sharing across subjects and compared with published repertoires and the VDJdb database. In TCRdb, the public reads were trimmed at Q25 with fastp and aligned with MiXCR, with productive beta chains retained. Each CDR3 protein appears once, grouped with its most common genes and DNA. The V and J calls, along with clone size, are taken from TCRdb and not from the paper's own processing. The sample profile shows some 120,000 distinct CDR3 sequences; more than 40% of them were found once. Roughly 2.7% of the sample rests with the top ten.

Sequenced material: sorted CD4+, CD8+, or CD8+CD57+ T cells (not recorded which) from PBMCs. This sequence was found in a human donor in good health, serving as a control. Recombination linked TRBV20-1 to TRBJ2-7; confidence is insufficient to name the D gene. The CDR3 protein is CSASSLAGPKAYEQYF. The DNA sequence reads TGCAGTGCCAGCAGTTTAGCAGGCCCTAAGGCCTACGAGCAGTACTTC.